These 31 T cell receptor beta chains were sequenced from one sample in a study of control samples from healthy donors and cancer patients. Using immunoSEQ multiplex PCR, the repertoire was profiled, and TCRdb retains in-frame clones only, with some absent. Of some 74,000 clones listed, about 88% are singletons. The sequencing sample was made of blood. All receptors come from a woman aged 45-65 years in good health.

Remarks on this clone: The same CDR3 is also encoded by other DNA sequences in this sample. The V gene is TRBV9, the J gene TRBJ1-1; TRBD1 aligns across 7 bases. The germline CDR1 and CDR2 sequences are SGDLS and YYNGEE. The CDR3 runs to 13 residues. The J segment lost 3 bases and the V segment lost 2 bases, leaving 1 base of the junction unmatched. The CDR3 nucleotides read TGTGCCAGCAGCGTTGACAGGGACACTGAAGCTTTCTTT. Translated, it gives CASSVDRDTEAFF.

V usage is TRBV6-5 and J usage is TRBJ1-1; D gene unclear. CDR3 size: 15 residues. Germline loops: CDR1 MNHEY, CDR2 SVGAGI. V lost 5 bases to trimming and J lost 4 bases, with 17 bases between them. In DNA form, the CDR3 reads TGTGCCAGCAGTCCTGATTACTCCGGGGTCACTGAAGCTTTCTTT. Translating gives CASSPDYSGVTEAFF.

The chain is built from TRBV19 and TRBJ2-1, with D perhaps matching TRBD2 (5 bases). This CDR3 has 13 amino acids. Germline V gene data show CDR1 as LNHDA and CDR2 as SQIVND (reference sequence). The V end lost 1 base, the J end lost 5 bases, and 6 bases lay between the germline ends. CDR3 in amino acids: CASSIGADNEQFF. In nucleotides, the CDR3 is TGTGCCAGTAGTATAGGAGCGGACAATGAGCAGTTCTTC.

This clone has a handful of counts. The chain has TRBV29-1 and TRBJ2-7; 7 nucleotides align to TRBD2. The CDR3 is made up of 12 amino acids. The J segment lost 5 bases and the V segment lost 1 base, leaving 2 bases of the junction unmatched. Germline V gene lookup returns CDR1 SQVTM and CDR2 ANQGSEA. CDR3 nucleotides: TGCAGCGTTGAAGGCGGGGGAAACGAGCAGTACTTC. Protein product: CSVEGGGNEQYF.

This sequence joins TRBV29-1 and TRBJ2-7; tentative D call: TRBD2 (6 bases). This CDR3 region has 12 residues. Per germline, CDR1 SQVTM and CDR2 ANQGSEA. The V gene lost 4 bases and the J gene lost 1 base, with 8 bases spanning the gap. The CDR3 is CSVGRGSYEQYF. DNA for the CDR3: TGCAGCGTTGGGCGGGGTTCCTACGAGCAGTACTTC.

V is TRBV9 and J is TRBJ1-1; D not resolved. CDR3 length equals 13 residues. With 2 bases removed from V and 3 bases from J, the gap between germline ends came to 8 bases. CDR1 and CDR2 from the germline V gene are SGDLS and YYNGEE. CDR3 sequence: CASSVGAYTEAFF. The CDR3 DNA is TGTGCCAGCAGCGTCGGCGCATACACTGAAGCTTTCTTT.

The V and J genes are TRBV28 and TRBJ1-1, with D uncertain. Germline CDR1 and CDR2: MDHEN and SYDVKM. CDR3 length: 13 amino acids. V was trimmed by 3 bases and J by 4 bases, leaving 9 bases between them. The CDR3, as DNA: TGTGCCAGCAGTTTGAGGTTCGGCACTGAAGCTTTCTTT. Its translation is CASSLRFGTEAFF. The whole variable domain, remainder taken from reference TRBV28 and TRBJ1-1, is DVKVTQSSRYLVKRTGEKVFLECVQDMDHENMFWYRQDPGLGLRLIYFSYDVKMKEKGDIPEGYSVSREKKERFSLILESASTNQTSMYLCASSLRFGTEAFFGQGTRLTVV.

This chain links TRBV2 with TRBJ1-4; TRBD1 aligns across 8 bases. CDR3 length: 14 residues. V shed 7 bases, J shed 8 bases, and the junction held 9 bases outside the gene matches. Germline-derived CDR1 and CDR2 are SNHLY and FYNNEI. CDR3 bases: TGTGCCAGCAAAGAAGACAGGGGACCAGAAAAACTGTTTTTT. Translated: CASKEDRGPEKLFF.

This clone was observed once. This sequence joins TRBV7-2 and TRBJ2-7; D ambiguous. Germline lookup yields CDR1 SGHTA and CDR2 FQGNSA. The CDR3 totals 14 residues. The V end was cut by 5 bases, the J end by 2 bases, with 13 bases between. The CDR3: CASSLGIFPYEQYF. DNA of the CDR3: TGTGCCAGCAGCCTGGGGATTTTTCCCTACGAGCAGTACTTC.

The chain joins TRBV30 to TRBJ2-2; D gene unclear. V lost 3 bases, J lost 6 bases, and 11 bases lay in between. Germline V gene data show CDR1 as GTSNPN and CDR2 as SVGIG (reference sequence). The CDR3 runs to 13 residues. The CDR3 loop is CAWSLMGSGELFF. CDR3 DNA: TGTGCCTGGAGCCTAATGGGTTCCGGGGAGCTGTTTTTT.

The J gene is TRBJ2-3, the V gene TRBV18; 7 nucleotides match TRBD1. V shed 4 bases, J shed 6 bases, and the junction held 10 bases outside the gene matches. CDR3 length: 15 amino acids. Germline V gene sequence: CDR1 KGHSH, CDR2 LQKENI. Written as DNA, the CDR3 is TGTGCCAGCTCACTGGACAGGCAGGTGGTGGATACGCAGTATTTT. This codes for CASSLDRQVVDTQYF. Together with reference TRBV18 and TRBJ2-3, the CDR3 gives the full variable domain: NAGVMQNPRHLVRRRGQEARLRCSPMKGHSHVYWYRQLPEEGLKFMVYLQKENIIDESGMPKERFSAEFPKEGPSILRIQQVVRGDSAAYFCASSLDRQVVDTQYFGPGTRLTVL.

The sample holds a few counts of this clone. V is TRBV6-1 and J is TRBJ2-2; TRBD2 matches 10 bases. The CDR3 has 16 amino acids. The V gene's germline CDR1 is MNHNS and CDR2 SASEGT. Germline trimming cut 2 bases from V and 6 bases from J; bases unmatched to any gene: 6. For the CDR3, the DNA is TGTGCCAGCAGTGAAAGGCTAGCGGGGGATTCCGGGGAGCTGTTTTTT. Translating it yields CASSERLAGDSGELFF.

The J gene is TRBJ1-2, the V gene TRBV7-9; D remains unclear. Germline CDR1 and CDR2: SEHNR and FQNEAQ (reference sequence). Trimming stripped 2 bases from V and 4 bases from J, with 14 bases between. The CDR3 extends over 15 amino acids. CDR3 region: CASSLLGTFAYGYTF. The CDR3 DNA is TGTGCCAGCAGCTTACTGGGTACCTTTGCCTATGGCTACACCTTC.

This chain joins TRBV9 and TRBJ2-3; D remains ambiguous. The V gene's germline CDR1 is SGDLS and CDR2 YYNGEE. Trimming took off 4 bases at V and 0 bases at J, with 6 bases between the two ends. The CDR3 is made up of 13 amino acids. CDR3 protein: CASSISSTDTQYF. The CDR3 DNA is TGTGCCAGCAGCATAAGTAGCACAGATACGCAGTATTTT. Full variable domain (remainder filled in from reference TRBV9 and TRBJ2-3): DSGVTQTPKHLITATGQRVTLRCSPRSGDLSVYWYQQSLDQGLQFLIQYYNGEERAKGNILERFSAQQFPDLHSELNLSSLELGDSALYFCASSISSTDTQYFGPGTRLTVL.

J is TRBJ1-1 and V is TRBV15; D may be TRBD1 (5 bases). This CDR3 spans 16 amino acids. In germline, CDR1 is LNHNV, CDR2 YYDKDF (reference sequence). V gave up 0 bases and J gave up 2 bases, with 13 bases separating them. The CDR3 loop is CATSRDRGGFNTEAFF. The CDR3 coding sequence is TGTGCCACCAGCAGAGATAGGGGTGGCTTCAACACTGAAGCTTTCTTT.

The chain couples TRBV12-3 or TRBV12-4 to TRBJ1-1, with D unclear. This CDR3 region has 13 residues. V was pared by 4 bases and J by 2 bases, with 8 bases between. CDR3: CASSSTQNTEAFF. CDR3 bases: TGTGCCAGCAGTTCTACACAAAACACTGAAGCTTTCTTT.

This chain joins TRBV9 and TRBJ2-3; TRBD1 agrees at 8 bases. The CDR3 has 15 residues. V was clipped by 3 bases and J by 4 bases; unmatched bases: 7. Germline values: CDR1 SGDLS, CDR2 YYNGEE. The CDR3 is CASSESGTGADTQYF. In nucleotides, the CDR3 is TGTGCCAGCAGCGAATCCGGGACAGGCGCAGATACGCAGTATTTT. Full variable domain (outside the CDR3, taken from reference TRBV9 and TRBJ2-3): DSGVTQTPKHLITATGQRVTLRCSPRSGDLSVYWYQQSLDQGLQFLIQYYNGEERAKGNILERFSAQQFPDLHSELNLSSLELGDSALYFCASSESGTGADTQYFGPGTRLTVL.

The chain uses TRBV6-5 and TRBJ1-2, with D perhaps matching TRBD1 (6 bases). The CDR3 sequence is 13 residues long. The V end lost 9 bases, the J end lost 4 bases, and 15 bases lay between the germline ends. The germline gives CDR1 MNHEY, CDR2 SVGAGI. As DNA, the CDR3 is TGTGCCAGTATCCCCACGGGGGCCTATGGCTACACCTTC. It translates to CASIPTGAYGYTF.

The CDR3 protein is CASSQTVGTEAFF. CDR3 sequence (DNA): TGTGCCAGCAGTCAGACAGTGGGCACTGAAGCTTTCTTT. The chain has TRBV2 and TRBJ1-1; D is possibly TRBD1 (5 bases). Germline V CDR1 and CDR2: SNHLY, FYNNEI. The CDR3 covers 13 residues. V was pared by 5 bases and J by 4 bases, with 11 bases between. The complete variable domain, with remaining parts taken from reference TRBV2 and TRBJ1-1, reads EPEVTQTPSHQVTQMGQEVILRCVPISNHLYFYWYRQILGQKVEFLVSFYNNEISEKSEIFDDQFSVERPDGSNFTLKIRSTKLEDSAMYFCASSQTVGTEAFFGQGTRLTVV.

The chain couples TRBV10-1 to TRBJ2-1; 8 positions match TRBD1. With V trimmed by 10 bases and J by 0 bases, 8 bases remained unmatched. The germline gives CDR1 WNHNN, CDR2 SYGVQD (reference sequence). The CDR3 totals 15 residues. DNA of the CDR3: TGCGCCACCAAGAGACAGGGGAGCTCCTACAATGAGCAGTTCTTC. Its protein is CATKRQGSSYNEQFF.

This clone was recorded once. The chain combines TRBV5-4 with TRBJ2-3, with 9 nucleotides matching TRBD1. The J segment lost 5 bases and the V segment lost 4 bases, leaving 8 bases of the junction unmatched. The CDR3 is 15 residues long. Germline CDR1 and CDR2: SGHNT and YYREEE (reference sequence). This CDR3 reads CASSPSNRGQDTQYF. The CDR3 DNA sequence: TGTGCCAGCAGCCCGTCCAACAGGGGGCAAGATACGCAGTATTTT.

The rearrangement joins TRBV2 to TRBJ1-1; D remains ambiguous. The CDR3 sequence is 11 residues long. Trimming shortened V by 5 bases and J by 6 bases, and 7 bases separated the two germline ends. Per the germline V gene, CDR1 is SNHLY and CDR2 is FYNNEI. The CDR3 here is CASSSSSEAFF. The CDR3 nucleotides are TGTGCCAGCAGTTCTAGTTCTGAAGCTTTCTTT.

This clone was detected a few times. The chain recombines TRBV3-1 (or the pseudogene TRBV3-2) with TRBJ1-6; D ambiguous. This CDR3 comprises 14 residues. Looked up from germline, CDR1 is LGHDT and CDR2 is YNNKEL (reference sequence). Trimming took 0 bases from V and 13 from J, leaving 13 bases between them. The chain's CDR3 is CASSQDPAAPPLHF. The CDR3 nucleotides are TGTGCCAGCAGCCAAGATCCGGCAGCTCCCCCCCTCCACTTT.

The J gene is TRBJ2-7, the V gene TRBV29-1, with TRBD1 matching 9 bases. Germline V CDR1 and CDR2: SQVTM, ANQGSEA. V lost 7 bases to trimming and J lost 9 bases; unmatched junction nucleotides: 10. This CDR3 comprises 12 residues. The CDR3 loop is CSAAGTGGGQYF. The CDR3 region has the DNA TGCAGCGCCGCAGGAACAGGGGGCGGGCAGTACTTC.

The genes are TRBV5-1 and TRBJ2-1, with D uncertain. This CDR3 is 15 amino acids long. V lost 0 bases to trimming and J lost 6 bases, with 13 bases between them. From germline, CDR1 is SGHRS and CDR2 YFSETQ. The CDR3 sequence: CASSLGGKFSNEQFF. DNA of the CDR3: TGCGCCAGCAGCTTGGGGGGAAAGTTTTCCAATGAGCAGTTCTTC.

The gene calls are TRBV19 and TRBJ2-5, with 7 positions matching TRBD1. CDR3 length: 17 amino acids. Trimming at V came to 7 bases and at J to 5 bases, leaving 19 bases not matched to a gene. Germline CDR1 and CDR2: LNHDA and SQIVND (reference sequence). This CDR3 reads CASMKGAGTGRGETQYF. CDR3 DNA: TGTGCCAGTATGAAGGGGGCAGGGACCGGCCGAGGGGAGACCCAGTACTTC.

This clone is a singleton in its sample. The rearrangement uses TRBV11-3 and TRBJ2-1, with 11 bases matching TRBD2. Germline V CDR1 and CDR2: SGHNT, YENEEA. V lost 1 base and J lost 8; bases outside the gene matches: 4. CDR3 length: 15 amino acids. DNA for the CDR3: TGTGCCAGCAGCTTAGGCCTAGCGGGGGGTGATGAGCAGTTCTTC. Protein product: CASSLGLAGGDEQFF.

The CDR3 nucleotides read TGTGCCAGCAGCTTTTCCCTGGGAGGGAGATACTACGAGCAGTACTTC. It yields the protein CASSFSLGGRYYEQYF. The chain carries TRBV11-2 and TRBJ2-7; 7 positions agree with TRBD2. This CDR3 is built from 16 residues. Germline values: CDR1 SGHAT, CDR2 FQNNGV. V was pared by 3 bases and J by 3 bases, with 11 bases of the junction left unmatched.

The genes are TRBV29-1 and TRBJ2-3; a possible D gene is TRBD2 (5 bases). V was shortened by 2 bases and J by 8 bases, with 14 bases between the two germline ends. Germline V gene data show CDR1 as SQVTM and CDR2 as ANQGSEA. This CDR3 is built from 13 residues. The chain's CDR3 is CSVERELRGTQYF. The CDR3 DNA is TGCAGCGTTGAAAGGGAGTTACGGGGTACGCAGTATTTT.

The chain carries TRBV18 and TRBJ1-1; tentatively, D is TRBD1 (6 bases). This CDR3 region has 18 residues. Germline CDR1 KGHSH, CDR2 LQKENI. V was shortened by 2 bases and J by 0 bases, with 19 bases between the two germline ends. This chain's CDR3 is CASSPIKGRGGMNTEAFF. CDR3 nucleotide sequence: TGTGCCAGCTCACCAATCAAAGGGAGGGGGGGCATGAACACTGAAGCTTTCTTT.

CDR3 bases: TGTGCCAGCAGCTCCGGACACGCGCTGTACGAGCAGTACTTC. As protein: CASSSGHALYEQYF. The chain recombines TRBV9 with TRBJ2-7; D is perhaps TRBD1 (5 bases). Germline-derived CDR1 and CDR2 are SGDLS and YYNGEE. V lost 4 bases, J lost 4 bases, and 15 bases lay in between. The CDR3 is 14 amino acids.